These 9 T cell receptor beta chains were sequenced from one sample in a study of PD-1 blockade in classical Hodgkin lymphoma. Assay used: immunoSEQ multiplex PCR; TCRdb lists only in-frame clones, some missing. The sample lists more than 40,000 clones, 60% to 80% occurring once. Time point defined: cycle 4 day 1 (C4D1), after more than 5 weeks of nivolumab. Relapse after autologous stem cell transplantation occurred in every patient, and brentuximab vedotin exposure varied. Here the sequenced sample was peripheral blood mononuclear cells (PBMCs), taken before the fourth cycle of nivolumab. These TCRs come from a human donor with classical Hodgkin lymphoma.

V and J are TRBV15 and TRBJ2-2, with 7 bases matching TRBD2. Trimming cost V 0 bases and J 3 bases; bases outside gene matches: 4. Germline V gene data show CDR1 as LNHNV and CDR2 as YYDKDF (reference sequence). The CDR3 sequence is 16 residues long. CDR3 sequence (DNA): TGTGCCACCAGCAGAGATCGGGAGGCATACACCGGGGAGCTGTTTTTT. This sequence encodes CATSRDREAYTGELFF. Together with reference TRBV15 and TRBJ2-2, the CDR3 gives the full variable domain: DAMVIQNPRYQVTQFGKPVTLSCSQTLNHNVMYWYQQKSSQAPKLLFHYYDKDFNNEADTPDNFQSRRPNTSFCFLDIRSPGLGDTAMYLCATSRDREAYTGELFFGEGSRLTVL.

The chain combines TRBV29-1 with TRBJ2-1, with D perhaps TRBD1 or TRBD2 (6 bases each). The CDR3 length is 13 residues. Looked up from germline, CDR1 is SQVTM and CDR2 is ANQGSEA. The CDR3 DNA is TGCAGTGCAACTCCCGGGGGCAGCAATGAGCAGTTCTTC. It codes for CSATPGGSNEQFF.

The chain uses TRBV5-1 and TRBJ2-1; 9 bases line up with TRBD2. V lost 0 bases to trimming and J lost 4 bases; unmatched junction nucleotides: 2. Germline values: CDR1 SGHRS, CDR2 YFSETQ. The CDR3 loop spans 15 amino acids. CDR3 coding DNA: TGCGCCAGCAGCTTGGTAGCGGGGGATTACAATGAGCAGTTCTTC. It encodes CASSLVAGDYNEQFF.

This sequence joins TRBV25-1 and TRBJ2-2; D not certain. The CDR3 length is 14 residues. The germline V and J ends were trimmed by 4 bases and 6 bases, with 12 bases remaining between them. Germline-derived CDR1 and CDR2 are MGHDK and SYGVNS. In DNA, the CDR3 is TGTGCCAGCAGTGCAAATACTAAGGCCGGGGAGCTGTTTTTT. It encodes CASSANTKAGELFF.

The chain joins TRBV7-3 to TRBJ1-2; D is ambiguous. V shed 3 bases and J shed 4 bases, with 9 bases lying between them. This CDR3 has 13 amino acids. In germline, CDR1 is SGHTA, CDR2 FQGTGA. The CDR3 bases are TGTGCCAGCAGCTTGGGAAACTTCTATGGCTACACCTTC. Translating gives CASSLGNFYGYTF. Using reference TRBV7-3 and TRBJ1-2 for the parts outside the CDR3, the full variable domain is GAGVSQTPSNKVTEKGKYVELRCDPISGHTALYWYRQSLGQGPEFLIYFQGTGAADDSGLPNDRFFAVRPEGSVSTLKIQRTERGDSAVYLCASSLGNFYGYTFGSGTRLTVV.

The chain is built from TRBV27 and TRBJ1-1; no clear D. Trimming left V 2 bases short and J 1 base short, with 8 bases between. The CDR3 sequence is 14 residues long. Germline-derived CDR1 and CDR2 are MNHEY and SMNVEV (reference sequence). CDR3 region: CASSLIGKNTEAFF. The DNA for the CDR3 is TGTGCCAGCAGTTTAATAGGGAAGAACACTGAAGCTTTCTTT.

This rearrangement joins TRBV9 to TRBJ2-1, with 9 bases that match TRBD2. The CDR3 loop spans 14 amino acids. Germline assignment: CDR1 SGDLS and CDR2 YYNGEE. The junction had 4 bases not matched to a gene; V was cut back by 4 bases and J by 5 bases. CDR3 DNA sequence: TGTGCCAGCAGCTTTATAGCGGGAGACAATGAGCAGTTCTTC. It specifies CASSFIAGDNEQFF.

V is TRBV18 and J is TRBJ2-7, with D possibly being TRBD2 (7 bases). This CDR3 is built from 13 residues. Germline V CDR1 and CDR2: KGHSH, LQKENI. Trimming removed 2 bases from V and 4 bases from J, with 9 bases in between. This CDR3 is CASSPRGGYEQYF. In nucleotides, the CDR3 is TGTGCCAGCTCACCAAGGGGGGGTTACGAGCAGTACTTC.

This clone was observed a few times. This rearrangement joins TRBV4-2 to TRBJ2-2; D is tentatively TRBD1 or TRBD2 (5 bases each). The V gene's germline CDR1 is LGHNA and CDR2 YNFKEQ. The CDR3 length is 17 residues. V shed 1 base and J shed 2 bases, with 14 bases lying between them. CDR3 region: CASSQGDRAGNTGELFF. The CDR3 coding sequence is TGTGCCAGCAGCCAAGGGGACCGGGCCGGAAACACCGGGGAGCTGTTTTTT.